One sample yielded the 2 T cell receptor beta chains listed below, sequenced in a study of T cells after yellow fever vaccination. TCRdb ran MiXCR on the 5' RACE reads and lists one entry per CDR3 protein. The sample has 550,000 or so distinct CDR3 sequences, around 21% seen once; the top ten hold approximately 14%. The source material was PBMCs, sampled 15 days after the yellow fever booster vaccination. The origin of the receptors is a man younger than 40 who received the YFV17D yellow fever vaccine.

The chain recombines TRBV12-3 or TRBV12-4 with TRBJ1-5; D is unclear. CDR3 size: 14 residues. Trimming shortened V by 1 base and J by 3 bases, and 7 bases separated the two germline ends. The CDR3 loop reads CASSLGSYNQPQHF. CDR3 nucleotide sequence: TGTGCCAGCAGTTTAGGCAGCTACAATCAGCCCCAGCATTTT.

This chain links TRBV27 with TRBJ2-1; 9 bases map to TRBD2. The CDR3 is 19 amino acids. J lost 0 bases, V lost 6 bases, and 15 bases had no gene match. Germline loops: CDR1 MNHEY, CDR2 SMNVEV (reference sequence). DNA of the CDR3: TGTGCCAGCAGCCGCGGGGGGAGCGGGAGGTTTAGCTCCTACAATGAGCAGTTCTTC. It translates to CASSRGGSGRFSSYNEQFF.